A selection of T cell receptor beta chains follows, all from one sample in a study of T cells in Graves' hyperthyroidism and ophthalmopathy. In TCRdb, the multiplex PCR reads were re-called with MiXCR into one record per CDR3 protein. The repertoire includes about 500,000 distinct CDR3 sequences, 15% to 20% of them detected once, and about 16% sits in the top ten. The sample was blood. The receptors come from a woman under 30 with Graves' ophthalmopathy. Each CDR3 is given with its conserved first and last residue. Fields, in order: V gene, clone size, D gene, J gene, CDR3 protein, CDR3 DNA. A D gene is named only where the DNA matches it firmly. Not all rows give a size; the values are once, few, many and, for expanded clones, a class.

V: TRBV27; size: few; D: TRBD1; J: TRBJ1-4; CDR3: CASSSRGEGEKLFF; DNA: TGTGCCAGCAGTTCCAGGGGGGAAGGCGAAAAACTGTTTTTT
V: TRBV2; size: many; D: -; J: TRBJ1-5; CDR3: CASSALQTYQPQHF; DNA: TGTGCCAGCAGTGCTCTTCAGACCTATCAGCCCCAGCATTTT
V: TRBV28; size: many; D: -; J: TRBJ1-5; CDR3: CASIQPGREPQHF; DNA: TGTGCCAGCATCCAGCCAGGGAGGGAACCCCAGCATTTT
V: TRBV7-9; size: many; D: -; J: TRBJ1-1; CDR3: CASSYALLGGEAFF; DNA: TGTGCCAGCAGCTACGCTCTCCTCGGGGGTGAAGCTTTCTTT
V: TRBV29-1; size: -; D: -; J: TRBJ1-1; CDR3: CSVAFAENTEAFF; DNA: TGCAGCGTAGCCTTCGCCGAGAACACTGAAGCTTTCTTT
V: TRBV7-2; size: many; D: -; J: TRBJ2-1; CDR3: CASSFKVGSSYNEQFF; DNA: TGTGCCAGCAGCTTTAAAGTCGGGAGCTCCTACAATGAGCAGTTCTTC
V: TRBV3-2; size: few; D: -; J: TRBJ2-7; CDR3: CSSSQERKDYEQYF; DNA: TGTTCCAGCAGCCAAGAAAGGAAAGACTACGAGCAGTACTTC
V: TRBV28; size: many; D: TRBD1; J: TRBJ2-7; CDR3: CASSTISPWTGGSTYEQYF; DNA: TGTGCCAGCAGTACGATATCCCCATGGACAGGGGGCAGCACCTACGAGCAGTACTTC
V: TRBV12-3/TRBV12-4; size: once; D: TRBD1; J: TRBJ2-1; CDR3: CASSHPGQGLFF; DNA: TGTGCCAGCAGTCACCCGGGACAGGGTCTTTTCTTC
V: TRBV20-1; size: many; D: -; J: TRBJ1-4; CDR3: CSARDGGSNEKLFF; DNA: TGCAGTGCTAGAGACGGGGGGTCTAATGAAAAACTGTTTTTT
V: TRBV18; size: -; D: TRBD1; J: TRBJ1-6; CDR3: CASSRTGLLGNSPLHF; DNA: TGTGCCAGCTCCCGGACAGGGCTACTAGGGAATTCACCCCTCCACTTT
V: TRBV5-4; size: few; D: TRBD2; J: TRBJ2-3; CDR3: CASSLAGGSIDTQYF; DNA: TGTGCCAGCAGCTTGGCGGGGGGAAGCATAGATACGCAGTATTTT
V: TRBV7-8; size: many; D: -; J: TRBJ1-1; CDR3: CASSLIKGNMNTEAFF; DNA: TGTGCCAGCAGCTTAATAAAAGGGAACATGAACACTGAAGCTTTCTTT
V: TRBV30; size: many; D: -; J: TRBJ2-1; CDR3: CAWTTNGPNEQFF; DNA: TGTGCCTGGACCACGAACGGGCCCAATGAGCAGTTCTTC
V: TRBV28; size: many; D: TRBD2; J: TRBJ2-1; CDR3: CASNPPAGGRQFF; DNA: TGTGCCAGCAACCCCCCAGCGGGGGGAAGGCAGTTCTTC
V: TRBV9; size: many; D: TRBD1; J: TRBJ1-1; CDR3: CASSVGPGQGTTEAFF; DNA: TGTGCCAGCAGCGTAGGACCGGGACAGGGGACCACTGAAGCTTTCTTT
V: TRBV20-1; size: many; D: -; J: TRBJ1-2; CDR3: CSARETFNYGYTF; DNA: TGCAGTGCTAGGGAGACATTTAACTATGGCTACACCTTC
V: TRBV6-5; size: many; D: -; J: TRBJ1-5; CDR3: CASSYTRGAQPQHF; DNA: TGTGCCAGCAGTTATACCCGGGGAGCTCAGCCCCAGCATTTT
V: TRBV30; size: few; D: TRBD1; J: TRBJ2-1; CDR3: CAWSVPFPGTVASGSYNEQFF; DNA: TGTGCCTGGAGTGTCCCCTTCCCGGGGACAGTGGCGAGTGGCTCCTACAATGAGCAGTTCTTC
V: TRBV30; size: many; D: -; J: TRBJ1-2; CDR3: CAWSVPGRENYGYTF; DNA: TGTGCCTGGAGTGTACCTGGCAGGGAGAACTATGGCTACACCTTC
V: TRBV28; size: few; D: -; J: TRBJ1-1; CDR3: CASSSSRNLNTEAFF; DNA: TGTGCCAGCAGTTCTAGTCGTAATCTCAACACTGAAGCTTTCTTT
V: TRBV2; size: -; D: -; J: TRBJ1-4; CDR3: CASSEGTVDEKLFF; DNA: TGTGCCAGCAGTGAAGGGACAGTGGATGAAAAACTGTTTTTT
V: TRBV6-1; size: -; D: -; J: TRBJ2-7; CDR3: CASSRRNSVSGSPYEQYF; DNA: TGTGCCAGCAGCAGACGGAATAGCGTTTCGGGGTCGCCCTACGAGCAGTACTTC
V: TRBV27; size: few; D: TRBD1; J: TRBJ2-7; CDR3: CASSLGTGVGEQYF; DNA: TGTGCCAGCAGTTTAGGGACAGGGGTGGGCGAGCAGTACTTC
V: TRBV28; size: many; D: -; J: TRBJ2-2; CDR3: CASSYNTGELFF; DNA: TGTGCCAGCAGTTATAACACCGGGGAGCTGTTTTTT
V: TRBV11-2; size: -; D: TRBD1; J: TRBJ2-3; CDR3: CASSRDRGSARGTDTQYF; DNA: TGTGCCAGCAGCCGAGACAGGGGATCAGCCCGGGGCACAGATACGCAGTATTTT
V: TRBV9; size: few; D: -; J: TRBJ1-2; CDR3: CASSAPGKKNYGYTF; DNA: TGTGCCAGCAGCGCACCGGGGAAGAAAAACTATGGCTACACCTTC
V: TRBV2; size: few; D: -; J: TRBJ2-5; CDR3: CASSEGLEETQYF; DNA: TGTGCCAGCAGTGAGGGGTTAGAAGAGACCCAGTACTTC
V: TRBV7-9; size: -; D: -; J: TRBJ2-5; CDR3: CASSFGIATAQETQYF; DNA: TGTGCCAGCAGCTTCGGAATAGCGACAGCCCAAGAGACCCAGTACTTC
V: TRBV7-8; size: few; D: TRBD2; J: TRBJ2-3; CDR3: CASSTLGGAPVDTQYF; DNA: TGTGCCAGCAGCACTCTGGGAGGGGCCCCTGTGGATACGCAGTATTTT
V: TRBV6-2/TRBV6-3; size: -; D: TRBD1; J: TRBJ1-1; CDR3: CASRRQGARNTEAFF; DNA: TGTGCCAGCAGAAGACAGGGGGCTAGGAACACTGAAGCTTTCTTT
V: TRBV20-1; size: -; D: -; J: TRBJ1-6; CDR3: CSARLYGSPLHF; DNA: TGCAGTGCTAGGCTTTATGGTTCACCCCTCCACTTT
V: TRBV3-1; size: once; D: TRBD2; J: TRBJ2-1; CDR3: CASSQGGFPGLAGANEQFF; DNA: TGTGCCAGCAGCCAAGGAGGTTTCCCGGGACTAGCGGGAGCGAATGAGCAGTTCTTC
V: TRBV30; size: many; D: TRBD2; J: TRBJ2-7; CDR3: CAWRDLSGQPYEQYF; DNA: TGTGCCTGGAGGGATCTTAGCGGGCAGCCCTACGAGCAGTACTTC
V: TRBV18; size: many; D: -; J: TRBJ1-4; CDR3: CASSPPRTATNEKLFF; DNA: TGTGCCAGCTCACCACCCCGGACAGCCACTAATGAAAAACTGTTTTTT
V: TRBV28; size: many; D: TRBD2; J: TRBJ2-1; CDR3: CASSWTRYNEQFF; DNA: TGTGCCAGCAGTTGGACTAGGTACAATGAGCAGTTCTTC
V: TRBV29-1; size: few; D: -; J: TRBJ2-3; CDR3: CSVYVDTQYF; DNA: TGCAGCGTATATGTGGATACGCAGTATTTT
V: TRBV11-2; size: -; D: -; J: TRBJ2-7; CDR3: CASRGTGLAEQYF; DNA: TGTGCCTCCCGGGGTACAGGATTGGCCGAGCAGTACTTC
V: TRBV28; size: -; D: -; J: TRBJ1-3; CDR3: CACSSYSGTTGNTIYF; DNA: TGTGCCTGCAGTTCTTATTCTGGGACAACTGGAAACACCATATATTTT
V: TRBV5-5; size: -; D: TRBD1; J: TRBJ2-7; CDR3: CASSEAGTGAYEQYF; DNA: TGTGCCAGCAGCGAAGCCGGGACAGGGGCCTACGAGCAGTACTTC
V: TRBV11-2; size: many; D: -; J: TRBJ2-4; CDR3: CASSLDPGGENIQYF; DNA: TGTGCCAGCAGCTTAGATCCGGGGGGCGAAAACATTCAGTACTTC
V: TRBV7-9; size: -; D: -; J: TRBJ1-2; CDR3: CASSLIMQAHSYGYTF; DNA: TGTGCCAGCAGCTTAATTATGCAAGCCCATTCCTATGGCTACACCTTC
V: TRBV20-1; size: many; D: -; J: TRBJ2-1; CDR3: CSARASGVGGLDEQFF; DNA: TGCAGTGCTAGAGCCTCAGGGGTAGGGGGGTTGGATGAGCAGTTCTTC
V: TRBV29-1; size: many; D: -; J: TRBJ1-2; CDR3: CSVGGAANYGYTF; DNA: TGCAGCGTTGGGGGGGCGGCGAACTATGGCTACACCTTC
V: TRBV6-1; size: -; D: TRBD2; J: TRBJ2-5; CDR3: CASSQGLAGTYEETQYF; DNA: TGTGCCAGCAGTCAGGGGCTAGCGGGAACTTATGAAGAGACCCAGTACTTC
V: TRBV6-2/TRBV6-3; size: -; D: -; J: TRBJ1-5; CDR3: CASSLETGRYSNQPQHF; DNA: TGTGCCAGCAGTTTGGAGACAGGAAGATATAGCAATCAGCCCCAGCATTTT
V: TRBV6-1; size: -; D: TRBD1; J: TRBJ1-5; CDR3: CANTVGTGDQPQHF; DNA: TGTGCCAACACCGTCGGGACAGGGGATCAGCCCCAGCATTTT
V: TRBV7-9; size: -; D: -; J: TRBJ1-1; CDR3: CASSSLGYMNTEAFF; DNA: TGTGCCAGCAGCTCTCTAGGGTATATGAACACTGAAGCTTTCTTT
V: TRBV6-1; size: many; D: TRBD2; J: TRBJ2-1; CDR3: CASRGTSGSDEQFF; DNA: TGTGCCAGCAGAGGCACTAGCGGGAGCGATGAGCAGTTCTTC
V: TRBV20-1; size: few; D: -; J: TRBJ2-7; CDR3: CSASHENPYEQYF; DNA: TGCAGTGCTAGTCACGAGAACCCCTACGAGCAGTACTTC
V: TRBV20-1; size: many; D: TRBD2; J: TRBJ2-1; CDR3: CSASGRSSYNEQFF; DNA: TGCAGTGCTAGCGGGAGGAGCTCCTACAATGAGCAGTTCTTC
V: TRBV10-3; size: -; D: -; J: TRBJ2-1; CDR3: CATCQGSYGEQFF; DNA: TGTGCCACTTGCCAGGGGTCGTACGGGGAGCAGTTCTTC
V: TRBV2; size: -; D: -; J: TRBJ1-6; CDR3: CATRAGQSSYNSPLHF; DNA: TGTGCCACACGGGCAGGACAGAGCTCCTATAATTCACCCCTCCACTTT
V: TRBV7-3; size: many; D: -; J: TRBJ2-3; CDR3: CASSPSQFIDTQYF; DNA: TGTGCCAGCAGCCCAAGCCAGTTTATAGATACGCAGTATTTT
V: TRBV6-6; size: few; D: -; J: TRBJ1-5; CDR3: CASSYSRRSNQPQHF; DNA: TGTGCCAGCAGTTACTCTAGGCGGAGTAATCAGCCCCAGCATTTT